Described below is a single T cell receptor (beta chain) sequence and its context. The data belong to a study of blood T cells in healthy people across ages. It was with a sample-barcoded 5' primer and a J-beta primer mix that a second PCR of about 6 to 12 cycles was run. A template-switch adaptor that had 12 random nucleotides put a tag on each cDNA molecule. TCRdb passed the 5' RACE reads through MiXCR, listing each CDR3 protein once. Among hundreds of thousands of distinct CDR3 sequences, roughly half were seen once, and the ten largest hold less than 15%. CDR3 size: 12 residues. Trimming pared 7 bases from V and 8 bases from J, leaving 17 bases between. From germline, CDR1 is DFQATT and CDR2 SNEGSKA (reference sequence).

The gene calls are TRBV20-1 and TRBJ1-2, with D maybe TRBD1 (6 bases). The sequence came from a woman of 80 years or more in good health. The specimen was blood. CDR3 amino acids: CSVGTLQGGYTF. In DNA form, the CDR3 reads TGCAGTGTCGGTACGCTACAGGGAGGCTACACCTTC.